The rows below give T cell receptor beta chains drawn from one sample of a study of cytotoxic CD8 clonotypes in ibrutinib-treated CLL. TCRdb keeps only in-frame clones here, not all; method: immunoSEQ multiplex PCR. The repertoire holds approximately 67,000 clones, with 80% as singletons. The material sequenced was PBMCs, taken at disease progression, from a patient treated with ibrutinib. Receptors were obtained from a human donor with chronic lymphocytic leukemia. Both conserved end residues are part of each CDR3. The D gene is left open where the match is weak. Expanded clones are given a class, and other clones once, few, many or no size at all.

clone size	D gene	V gene	J gene	CDR3 protein	CDR3 DNA
-	-	TRBV19	TRBJ1-5	CASSIGGVGSNQPQHF	TGTGCCAGTAGTATTGGCGGCGTGGGTAGCAATCAGCCCCAGCATTTT
-	-	TRBV7-7	TRBJ2-1	CASSLGYNPGNEQFF	TGTGCCAGCAGCTTAGGGTACAACCCAGGCAATGAGCAGTTCTTC
-	-	TRBV29-1	TRBJ2-3	CSAEVPPPTDTQYF	TGCAGCGCCGAGGTGCCTCCCCCCACAGATACGCAGTATTTT
-	-	TRBV5-6	TRBJ2-7	CASSLAGVTYEQYF	TGTGCCAGCAGCTTGGCCGGGGTAACCTACGAGCAGTACTTC
-	TRBD2	TRBV9	TRBJ2-5	CASSFRGSGGVETQYF	TGTGCCAGCAGCTTCCGGGGGAGCGGGGGAGTTGAGACCCAGTACTTC
-	-	TRBV27	TRBJ2-7	CASSLFRGTYEQYF	TGTGCCAGCAGTTTATTCCGGGGAACCTACGAGCAGTACTTC
-	TRBD1	TRBV6-6	TRBJ2-7	CASRTGTGEYEQYF	TGTGCCAGCAGAACCGGGACAGGGGAGTACGAGCAGTACTTC
once	TRBD2	TRBV28	TRBJ2-1	CASSLLAGGIYNEQFF	TGTGCCAGCAGTTTACTAGCGGGGGGGATCTACAATGAGCAGTTCTTC
once	-	TRBV20-1	TRBJ2-7	CSARMFREQYF	TGCAGTGCTAGAATGTTTAGGGAGCAGTACTTC
-	-	TRBV2	TRBJ1-5	CASRWESNQPQHF	TGTGCCAGCAGATGGGAGAGCAATCAGCCCCAGCATTTT
once	-	TRBV6-6	TRBJ2-1	CASSQNWGREVNEQFF	TGTGCCAGCAGCCAAAACTGGGGGAGAGAAGTCAATGAGCAGTTCTTC
-	-	TRBV28	TRBJ1-1	CASSLPISTEAFF	TGTGCCAGCAGCCTACCCATTAGCACTGAAGCTTTCTTT
-	-	TRBV6-6	TRBJ1-1	CASSYSIVAVNTEAFF	TGTGCCAGCAGTTACTCGATTGTGGCCGTGAACACTGAAGCTTTCTTT
-	TRBD2	TRBV5-1	TRBJ2-1	CASAGGPGRLNNEQFF	TGCGCCTCCGCGGGGGGACCGGGACGCTTGAACAATGAGCAGTTCTTC
-	-	TRBV29-1	TRBJ1-2	CSVATEYGYTF	TGCAGCGTTGCGACAGAATATGGCTACACCTTC
-	-	TRBV11-3	TRBJ2-5	CASSPGRGQETQYF	TGTGCCAGCAGCCCTGGGCGGGGACAAGAGACCCAGTACTTC
-	-	TRBV10-2	TRBJ1-1	CASSGTGFTEAFF	TGCGCCAGCAGTGGTACAGGGTTCACTGAAGCTTTCTTT
once	-	TRBV5-1	TRBJ1-2	CASSQVPLLGYTF	TGCGCCAGCAGCCAGGTTCCCTTGCTGGGCTACACCTTC
-	-	TRBV29-1	TRBJ2-5	CSAVRTGDATQYF	TGCAGCGCAGTTAGGACTGGGGATGCGACCCAGTACTTC
-	-	TRBV11-2	TRBJ2-6	CASSLVTSGANVLTF	TGTGCCAGCAGCTTAGTAACATCTGGGGCCAACGTCCTGACTTTC
few	-	TRBV6-5	TRBJ1-1	CASSYWGNTEAFF	TGTGCCAGCAGTTATTGGGGGAACACTGAAGCTTTCTTT
few	-	TRBV12-5	TRBJ1-5	CASGLSTWGNQPQHF	TGTGCTAGTGGTTTGTCGACCTGGGGCAATCAGCCCCAGCATTTT
-	TRBD2	TRBV6-1	TRBJ2-1	CASSETSGSFHEQFF	TGTGCCAGCAGTGAGACTAGCGGGAGCTTCCATGAGCAGTTCTTC
-	-	TRBV9	TRBJ1-2	CASSVAGPLGGYTF	TGTGCCAGCAGCGTAGCAGGGCCGTTGGGTGGCTACACCTTC
-	-	TRBV5-1	TRBJ1-2	CASSLDDNYGYTF	TGCGCCAGCAGCTTGGATGATAACTATGGCTACACCTTC
-	-	TRBV5-6	TRBJ2-7	CASSLGGYEQYF	TGTGCCAGCAGCTTGGGGGGTTACGAGCAGTACTTC
-	-	TRBV14	TRBJ2-4	CASSQDDPYGAGPWDIQYF	TGTGCCAGCAGCCAAGATGACCCTTACGGGGCAGGCCCGTGGGACATTCAGTACTTC
-	-	TRBV19	TRBJ1-2	CASFGIYYGYTF	TGTGCCTCTTTCGGTATCTACTATGGCTACACCTTC
-	TRBD1	TRBV19	TRBJ2-7	CASSNIWDRVYEQYF	TGTGCCAGTTCGAATATTTGGGACAGGGTGTACGAGCAGTACTTC
-	TRBD1	TRBV7-6	TRBJ2-3	CASSLGGGPDTQYF	TGTGCCAGCAGCTTAGGAGGGGGCCCAGATACGCAGTATTTT
few	TRBD1	TRBV27	TRBJ2-1	CASSLGQGSTTEQFF	TGTGCCAGCAGTTTAGGACAGGGGTCTACCACTGAGCAGTTCTTC
-	TRBD1	TRBV25-1	TRBJ2-7	CASSAGGSSYEQYF	TGTGCCAGCAGTGCAGGGGGTAGCTCCTACGAGCAGTACTTC
-	TRBD1	TRBV5-1	TRBJ1-1	CASSNRDRGNTEAFF	TGCGCCAGCAGCAACCGGGACAGGGGGAACACTGAAGCTTTCTTT
-	-	TRBV6-5	TRBJ1-5	CASRAGAYQPQHF	TGTGCCAGCAGGGCAGGCGCTTACCAGCCCCAGCATTTT
-	TRBD2	TRBV5-1	TRBJ2-1	CASSSRFTSGGVYNEQFF	TGCGCCAGCAGCTCTAGGTTCACTAGCGGGGGGGTCTACAATGAGCAGTTCTTC
-	TRBD1	TRBV18	TRBJ1-2	CASSPKEGTENYGYTF	TGTGCCAGCTCACCAAAGGAGGGGACAGAGAACTATGGCTACACCTTC
-	-	TRBV18	TRBJ1-2	CASSPSGFVDGYTF	TGTGCCAGCTCACCATCGGGGTTTGTCGATGGCTACACCTTC
once	-	TRBV6-5	TRBJ1-4	CASSYSKSPINEKLFF	TGTGCCAGCAGTTACTCGAAGAGTCCCATAAATGAAAAACTGTTTTTT
-	TRBD2	TRBV6-5	TRBJ2-7	CASSRRREGYEQYF	TGTGCCAGCAGCCGACGGCGGGAGGGTTACGAGCAGTACTTC
once	-	TRBV9	TRBJ2-7	CASSDLRRPTYEQYF	TGTGCCAGCAGCGACTTAAGGAGGCCGACCTACGAGCAGTACTTC
-	TRBD2	TRBV6-6	TRBJ2-1	CASSSRAGGSHNEQFF	TGTGCCAGCAGCTCCCGAGCGGGAGGGAGTCACAATGAGCAGTTCTTC
-	-	TRBV6-5	TRBJ1-5	CASTDGAWRNQPQHF	TGTGCCAGCACTGACGGGGCCTGGCGGAATCAGCCCCAGCATTTT
few	TRBD2	TRBV30	TRBJ2-7	CAWSFYRRLAGAGEQYF	TGTGCCTGGAGTTTCTATCGAAGACTAGCGGGAGCTGGCGAGCAGTACTTC
-	-	TRBV5-1	TRBJ1-4	CASSLAGEKLFF	TGCGCCAGCAGCTTGGCGGGGGAAAAACTGTTTTTT
-	-	TRBV9	TRBJ2-5	CASSVSGQETQYF	TGTGCCAGCAGCGTATCAGGGCAAGAGACCCAGTACTTC